One sample yielded the 21 T cell receptor beta chains listed below, sequenced in a study of graft-versus-host responses after intestinal transplantation. The protocol was immunoSEQ multiplex PCR, while the TCRdb copy is restricted to in-frame clones and leaves out a portion. The table records over 45,000 clones, around 90% of them present only once. The sample was PBMCs, taken 26 days after transplant. Receptor source: a human patient who received an intestinal transplant, so some T cells may come from the graft donor.

The J gene is TRBJ2-1, the V gene TRBV6-6, with 7 bases identical to TRBD2. The length of the CDR3 is 16 residues. Germline assignment: CDR1 MNHNY and CDR2 SVGAGI (reference sequence). With 0 bases clipped from V and 5 bases from J, the junction kept 7 bases outside the gene matches. Written as DNA, the CDR3 is TGTGCCAGCAGTTACTCCGTGGCTAGCGGTGACAATGAGCAGTTCTTC. The encoded protein is CASSYSVASGDNEQFF.

The V call is TRBV6-6, the J call TRBJ2-3, with D unclear. The CDR3 consists of 16 residues. Deletions cut 6 bases from V and 4 bases from J, with 20 bases between. Looked up from germline, CDR1 is MNHNY and CDR2 is SVGAGI (reference sequence). CDR3 sequence reads: CASSLTQDWVPDTQYF. The CDR3 region has the DNA TGTGCCAGCAGCCTTACCCAGGATTGGGTGCCAGATACGCAGTATTTT.

The chain carries TRBV6-5 and TRBJ2-1; TRBD2 might be the D (6 bases). Germline assignment: CDR1 MNHEY and CDR2 SVGAGI. The CDR3 has 15 residues. Trimming cost V 3 bases and J 7 bases, with 16 bases left between them. CDR3 sequence (DNA): TGTGCCAGCAGTTATTGGGGAACCGGGACTAATGAGCAGTTCTTC. Protein: CASSYWGTGTNEQFF.

The chain is built from TRBV9 and TRBJ2-2; D possibly corresponds to TRBD2 (7 bases). V lost 0 bases, J lost 4 bases, and 10 bases lay in between. This CDR3 is built from 15 residues. Germline loops: CDR1 SGDLS, CDR2 YYNGEE. This CDR3 is CASSVEGEGTGELFF. In DNA, the CDR3 is TGTGCCAGCAGCGTAGAGGGGGAGGGCACCGGGGAGCTGTTTTTT.

The V call is TRBV5-6, the J call TRBJ2-1; tentative D call: TRBD2 (6 bases). The ends were cut back, 0 bases at V and 10 bases at J, with 11 bases in the middle. The CDR3 covers 13 residues. The germline V gene has CDR1 SGHDT and CDR2 YYEEEE. Here the CDR3 reads CASSLEAGIEQFF. The CDR3 coding sequence is TGTGCCAGCAGCTTGGAGGCGGGGATCGAGCAGTTCTTC.

The chain carries TRBV6-5 and TRBJ2-1, with 8 bases identical to TRBD2. CDR1 MNHEY and CDR2 SVGAGI come from the germline V gene. V lost 5 bases, J lost 8 bases, and 8 bases stayed unmatched. The CDR3 extends over 14 amino acids. DNA of the CDR3: TGTGCCAGCAGTAGGAGCGGGGGCTTGGATGAGCAGTTCTTC. It encodes CASSRSGGLDEQFF.

J is TRBJ2-7 and V is TRBV29-1, with a possible D match to TRBD1 (5 bases). V was clipped by 6 bases and J by 0 bases, with 12 bases between them. This CDR3 has 13 residues. CDR1 is SQVTM and CDR2 is ANQGSEA in the germline V gene. This chain's CDR3 is CSVRQLFSYEQYF. CDR3 nucleotide sequence: TGCAGCGTAAGACAGCTATTCTCCTACGAGCAGTACTTC.

This sequence joins TRBV6-5 and TRBJ1-4; weak D call: TRBD1 (6 bases). Germline V lookup: CDR1 MNHEY, CDR2 SVGAGI. The CDR3 has 13 amino acids. V lost 6 bases and J 13 bases, leaving 18 bases between the germline ends. The CDR3 loop reads CASSRADSWGLFF. CDR3 coding DNA: TGTGCCAGCAGCCGAGCGGACAGTTGGGGACTGTTTTTT.

The chain links TRBV5-6 to TRBJ1-1, with TRBD1 matching 7 bases. The trim removed 2 bases at V and 1 base at J, leaving 8 bases unmatched. The germline V gene encodes CDR1 SGHDT and CDR2 YYEEEE. There are 16 residues in the CDR3. The CDR3 DNA follows: TGTGCCAGCAGCTTTTTCACAGGGGTCGCGAACACTGAAGCTTTCTTT. Its translation: CASSFFTGVANTEAFF. Full variable domain (missing parts from reference TRBV5-6 and TRBJ1-1): DAGVTQSPTHLIKTRGQQVTLRCSPKSGHDTVSWYQQALGQGPQFIFQYYEEEERQRGNFPDRFSGHQFPNYSSELNVNALLLGDSALYLCASSFFTGVANTEAFFGQGTRLTVV.

The rearrangement uses TRBV4-1 and TRBJ2-5; TRBD1 matches 7 bases. The J call is uncertain, as TRBJ2-7 better fits the DNA end. The CDR3 has 14 residues. The germline V gene encodes CDR1 MGHRA and CDR2 YSYEKL. Here the CDR3 reads CASSQERTGYEQYF. Written as DNA, the CDR3 is TGCGCCAGCAGCCAAGAAAGGACAGGCTACGAGCAGTACTTC.

This clone has just a few counts. This chain connects TRBV5-4 to TRBJ1-1; D unclear. Germline V lookup: CDR1 SGHNT, CDR2 YYREEE (reference sequence). This CDR3 region has 16 residues. Trimming shortened V by 1 base and J by 0 bases, and 13 bases separated the two germline ends. This chain's CDR3 is CASSLIGDTLNTEAFF. CDR3 in DNA: TGTGCCAGCAGCTTGATCGGGGATACGTTGAACACTGAAGCTTTCTTT.

V gene TRBV2 combines with J gene TRBJ1-5; 10 bases map to TRBD1. The CDR3 has 16 amino acids. With V trimmed by 4 bases and J by 9 bases, 12 bases remained unmatched. Looked up from germline, CDR1 is SNHLY and CDR2 is FYNNEI. The CDR3 spells CASSGQGALAFSPQHF. The CDR3 DNA follows: TGTGCCAGCAGTGGACAGGGGGCCCTTGCTTTCTCGCCCCAGCATTTT.

The rearrangement joins TRBV27 to TRBJ2-3; 12 positions agree with TRBD2. The J segment lost 4 bases and the V segment lost 4 bases, leaving 3 bases of the junction unmatched. The CDR3 totals 15 residues. CDR1 and CDR2 (germline): MNHEY, SMNVEV (reference sequence). The CDR3 here is CASSSSGGAPDTQYF. In DNA, the CDR3 is TGTGCCAGCAGTTCTAGCGGGGGGGCCCCAGATACGCAGTATTTT.

The genes are TRBV27 and TRBJ2-2; D might be TRBD2 (6 bases). The CDR3 extends over 14 amino acids. V lost 8 bases and J lost 0, with 10 bases in between. CDR1 MNHEY and CDR2 SMNVEV come from the germline V gene (reference sequence). CDR3 amino acids: CASRGLANTGELFF. The CDR3 DNA is TGTGCCAGCCGGGGACTGGCGAACACCGGGGAGCTGTTTTTT.

The chain joins TRBV25-1 to TRBJ1-2; tentatively, D is TRBD1 (6 bases). The CDR3 totals 14 residues. Germline V gene sequence: CDR1 MGHDK, CDR2 SYGVNS. V lost 3 bases to trimming and J lost 0 bases, with 8 bases between them. The CDR3 nucleotides are TGTGCCAGCAGTGACAGGGGAGCTAACTATGGCTACACCTTC. It specifies CASSDRGANYGYTF.

This clone was detected only a few times. The chain combines TRBV28 with TRBJ2-7; the D is unclear. This CDR3 contains 13 residues. Germline V CDR1 and CDR2: MDHEN, SYDVKM. The ends were cut back, 8 bases at V and 7 bases at J, with 18 bases in the middle. CDR3 residues: CASRPSVMREQYF. CDR3 nucleotide sequence: TGTGCCAGCCGTCCGAGTGTTATGCGGGAGCAGTACTTC.

This clone appeared a single time. The rearrangement joins TRBV19 to TRBJ2-2; 9 nucleotides agree with TRBD1. The CDR3 totals 15 residues. J lost 6 bases, V lost 9 bases, and 11 bases had no gene match. Germline V gene sequence: CDR1 LNHDA, CDR2 SQIVND (reference sequence). The CDR3 loop is CASRDRAVKAGELFF. For the CDR3, the DNA is TGTGCCAGCCGGGACAGGGCTGTGAAGGCCGGGGAGCTGTTTTTT.

The gene calls are TRBV18 and TRBJ1-2; 7 bases agree with TRBD1. The J segment lost 4 bases and the V segment lost 6 bases, leaving 8 bases of the junction unmatched. Per germline, CDR1 KGHSH and CDR2 LQKENI. The CDR3 has 14 amino acids. CDR3 coding DNA: TGTGCCAGCTCCCGAGACAGGGAGAGCTATGGCTACACCTTC. Encoded protein: CASSRDRESYGYTF. Using reference TRBV18 and TRBJ1-2 for the parts outside the CDR3, the full variable domain is NAGVMQNPRHLVRRRGQEARLRCSPMKGHSHVYWYRQLPEEGLKFMVYLQKENIIDESGMPKERFSAEFPKEGPSILRIQQVVRGDSAAYFCASSRDRESYGYTFGSGTRLTVV.

The chain joins TRBV6-1 to TRBJ1-2; D is unresolved. The germline V gene has CDR1 MNHNS and CDR2 SASEGT. V lost 1 base and J 3 bases, leaving 3 bases between the germline ends. This CDR3 comprises 12 residues. In DNA form, the CDR3 reads TGTGCCAGCAGTGAAGTAGACTATGGCTACACCTTC. Translated: CASSEVDYGYTF.

The rearrangement uses TRBV23-1 and TRBJ1-6; TRBD1 is a possible D gene (6 bases). TRBV23-1 is an ORF, with its function uncertain. This CDR3 spans 14 amino acids. Trimming removed 7 bases at V and 7 bases at J, with 14 bases between. CDR3 loop: CASIWGRGNSPLHF. The CDR3, as DNA: TGCGCCAGCATTTGGGGGCGCGGGAATTCACCCCTCCACTTT.

The gene calls are TRBV4-1 and TRBJ2-7, with D perhaps matching TRBD1 (5 bases). This CDR3 contains 15 residues. The V gene lost 2 bases and the J gene lost 0 bases, with 11 bases spanning the gap. CDR1 and CDR2 from the germline V gene are MGHRA and YSYEKL. In DNA form, the CDR3 reads TGCGCCAGCAGCCAACCAGGGTCCAGCTCCTACGAGCAGTACTTC. Its protein product is CASSQPGSSSYEQYF.